One sample yielded the 24 T cell receptor beta chains listed below, sequenced in a study of blood T cells in healthy people across ages. A second PCR, run for about 6 to 11 cycles, used a sample-barcoded 5' primer plus a J-beta primer mix. TCRdb reanalysed the 5' RACE reads using MiXCR and keeps one entry per CDR3 protein. Of roughly 800,000 distinct CDR3 sequences listed, about 26% are singletons. These same data were also listed under a study on T cells of mothers and their children.

The sequencing input was blood. These receptors were obtained from a boy between 5 and 17 years old in good health.

The J gene is TRBJ2-5, the V gene TRBV7-2; D possibly uses TRBD1 or TRBD2 (6 bases each). The CDR3 is 13 residues long. Deletions cut 0 bases from V and 6 bases from J, with 8 bases between. CDR1 and CDR2 from the germline V gene are SGHTA and FQGNSA. This CDR3 is CASSLAGGQTQYF. The DNA for the CDR3 is TGTGCCAGCAGCTTAGCTGGGGGGCAGACCCAGTACTTC.

The gene calls are TRBV9 and TRBJ2-5, with 8 positions matching TRBD1. There are 15 residues in the CDR3. V lost 3 bases, J lost 5 bases, and 9 bases stayed unmatched. Per the germline V gene, CDR1 is SGDLS and CDR2 is YYNGEE. CDR3 residues: CASSARQGRNETQYF. CDR3 coding DNA: TGTGCCAGCAGCGCGAGACAGGGGAGGAACGAGACCCAGTACTTC.

The chain uses TRBV5-1 and TRBJ1-4, with D tentatively TRBD1 (6 bases). Germline V gene lookup returns CDR1 SGHRS and CDR2 YFSETQ. The CDR3 runs to 15 residues. The V end was cut by 5 bases, the J end by 4 bases, with 15 bases between. The CDR3 is CASSWQTGYNEKLFF. The DNA of the CDR3 is TGCGCCAGCAGTTGGCAGACAGGCTATAATGAAAAACTGTTTTTT.

There are many counts of this clonotype. V and J are TRBV6-6 and TRBJ2-5; tentatively, D is TRBD2 (6 bases). This CDR3 region has 12 residues. Germline lookup yields CDR1 MNHNY and CDR2 SVGAGI (reference sequence). V was shortened by 4 bases and J by 5 bases, with 8 bases between the two germline ends. CDR3 residues: CASSWGDETQYF. The DNA for the CDR3 is TGTGCCAGCAGTTGGGGGGATGAGACCCAGTACTTC.

This clonotype was picked up a small number of times. This rearrangement joins TRBV7-6 to TRBJ2-3; D not resolved. There are 19 residues in the CDR3. Germline CDR1 and CDR2: SGHVS and FNYEAQ. Between the trimmed V and J ends, which lost 7 bases and 0 bases, there was a span of 26 bases. The CDR3 DNA reads TGTGCCAGCACCCTCGCAGGATCCATCTCTTCCTCTAGCACAGATACGCAGTATTTT. This gives the protein CASTLAGSISSSSTDTQYF.

The V call is TRBV20-1, the J call TRBJ1-6; 9 nucleotides line up with TRBD1. The CDR3 is made up of 15 amino acids. J was trimmed by 4 bases and V by 0 bases; bases with no gene match: 1. The germline gives CDR1 DFQATT, CDR2 SNEGSKA (reference sequence). CDR3 residues: CSAREGTGYNSPLHF. CDR3 DNA sequence: TGCAGTGCTAGAGAGGGGACAGGGTATAATTCACCCCTCCACTTT.

A few counts support this clonotype. The CDR3 DNA sequence: TGTGCCAGTAGTATGGGAGAGACCCAGTACTTC. As protein: CASSMGETQYF. V is TRBV19 and J is TRBJ2-5; D is uncertain. Germline V gives CDR1 LNHDA, CDR2 SQIVND (reference sequence). Trimming stripped 3 bases from V and 4 bases from J, with 3 bases between. The CDR3 is 11 amino acids.

A few counts support this clonotype. This chain uses TRBV18 with TRBJ1-1; 7 nucleotides agree with TRBD1. The V gene's germline CDR1 is KGHSH and CDR2 LQKENI. The CDR3 has 17 amino acids. V shed 4 bases and J 6 bases; nucleotides not matched to a gene: 17. The CDR3 reads CASSRQGLTSGNSEAFF. The CDR3 DNA reads as TGTGCCAGCTCACGACAGGGTCTGACTTCTGGAAATTCTGAAGCTTTCTTT.

The chain combines TRBV7-9 with TRBJ2-7, with a possible D match to TRBD1 (6 bases). V lost 5 bases and J lost 3, with 17 bases in between. CDR1 and CDR2 (germline): SEHNR, FQNEAQ (reference sequence). The CDR3 has 15 amino acids. CDR3: CASSPRVWDNYEQYF. The CDR3 coding sequence is TGTGCCAGCAGCCCCAGAGTTTGGGACAACTACGAGCAGTACTTC.

The J gene is TRBJ2-1, the V gene TRBV29-1, with D possibly called TRBD1 or TRBD2 (6 bases each). The CDR3 length is 15 residues. Germline CDR1 is SQVTM and CDR2 is ANQGSEA. Deletions cut 3 bases from V and 5 bases from J, with 17 bases between. The CDR3 DNA sequence: TGCAGCGTTGACCCCCAGACTAGGGGGAACAATGAGCAGTTCTTC. As protein: CSVDPQTRGNNEQFF.

The chain employs TRBV20-1 and TRBJ2-7, with 8 bases aligning to TRBD2. The CDR3 is 17 amino acids. J was trimmed by 0 bases and V by 0 bases; bases with no gene match: 10. Germline CDR1 and CDR2: DFQATT and SNEGSKA (reference sequence). CDR3 DNA sequence: TGCAGTGCTAGAGATTTTCTGGCGGGGGGAAACTCCTACGAGCAGTACTTC. As protein: CSARDFLAGGNSYEQYF.

This clonotype occurred a few times. The rearrangement joins TRBV7-8 to TRBJ2-6, with 11 bases lining up with TRBD1. This CDR3 is built from 19 residues. The V gene end was trimmed by 3 bases and the J gene end by 0 bases; junction bases not matched to a gene: 7. Looked up from germline, CDR1 is SGHVS and CDR2 is FQNEAQ. The CDR3 DNA reads TGTGCCAGCAGCTTGGGGACAGGGGGACTTAGCTCTGGGGCCAACGTCCTGACTTTC. This sequence encodes CASSLGTGGLSSGANVLTF.

This clonotype has only a few counts. The chain has TRBV29-1 and TRBJ2-3, with a weak D call TRBD1 (6 bases). CDR1 is SQVTM, CDR2 ANQGSEA, per germline. The V end was cut by 4 bases, the J end by 3 bases, with 23 bases between. This CDR3 has 17 residues. DNA of the CDR3: TGCAGCGTTGGGGGCCTTACAGGGATGGTCAGGACAGATACGCAGTATTTT. It encodes CSVGGLTGMVRTDTQYF.

The genes are TRBV7-2 and TRBJ2-1; 9 nucleotides match TRBD2. Trimming took 0 bases from V and 0 from J; bases not matched to a gene: 0. Germline V CDR1 and CDR2: SGHTA, FQGNSA. The CDR3 loop spans 16 amino acids. The CDR3 region is CASSLALAGSYNEQFF. In DNA form, the CDR3 reads TGTGCCAGCAGCTTAGCACTAGCGGGCTCCTACAATGAGCAGTTCTTC.

V usage is TRBV7-9 and J usage is TRBJ2-5; 8 nucleotides line up with TRBD1. Germline V gene lookup returns CDR1 SEHNR and CDR2 FQNEAQ (reference sequence). V dropped 4 bases and J dropped 5; count of bases not matched to a gene: 12. This CDR3 has 16 residues. The CDR3 loop reads CASSSNLGQVLETQYF. In nucleotides, the CDR3 is TGTGCCAGCAGCTCGAATCTGGGACAGGTATTGGAGACCCAGTACTTC.

This clonotype showed up just a few times. The CDR3 reads CASSPGTGINSYEQYF. CDR3 DNA: TGTGCCAGCAGTCCCGGGACAGGGATTAACTCCTACGAGCAGTACTTC. This chain links TRBV27 with TRBJ2-7; 9 nucleotides match TRBD1. With V trimmed by 5 bases and J by 0 bases, 8 bases remained unmatched. Germline V gene data show CDR1 as MNHEY and CDR2 as SMNVEV (reference sequence). The CDR3 is made up of 16 amino acids.

The table lists this clonotype with many counts. The chain's CDR3 is CASSPPGGTQYF. The CDR3 coding sequence is TGTGCCAGCAGCCCCCCGGGGGGGACCCAGTACTTC. V is TRBV7-9 and J is TRBJ2-5; 7 nucleotides align to TRBD2. Germline assignment: CDR1 SEHNR and CDR2 FQNEAQ (reference sequence). The V gene end was trimmed by 5 bases and the J gene end by 7 bases; junction bases not matched to a gene: 4. The CDR3 is made up of 12 amino acids.

This CDR3 is CASSQNRPSYQETQYF. The CDR3, as DNA: TGTGCCAGCAGCCAAAACCGTCCTAGCTATCAAGAGACCCAGTACTTC. J is TRBJ2-5 and V is TRBV3-1, with D possibly matching TRBD2 (5 bases). V was trimmed by 2 bases and J by 2 bases, leaving 15 bases between them. The CDR3 extends over 16 amino acids. From germline, CDR1 is LGHDT and CDR2 YNNKEL (reference sequence).

Only a few counts were recorded for this clonotype. The genes are TRBV7-2 and TRBJ2-3, with 8 bases aligning to TRBD2. V lost 2 bases to trimming and J lost 5 bases; unmatched junction nucleotides: 6. This CDR3 spans 15 amino acids. The V gene's germline CDR1 is SGHTA and CDR2 FQGNSA. As DNA, the CDR3 is TGTGCCAGCAGCTTAAGGGCGGGGGGAAGAGATACGCAGTATTTT. It specifies CASSLRAGGRDTQYF.

This chain connects TRBV2 to TRBJ2-5, with 9 bases that match TRBD1. The J call could be wrong; TRBJ2-7 is a better fit for the DNA end. Germline assignment: CDR1 SNHLY and CDR2 FYNNEI. The CDR3 is 15 amino acids. CDR3 in DNA: TGTGCCAGCAGTGAAGCGACAGGGGGATCCTACGAGCAGTACTTC. Translating it yields CASSEATGGSYEQYF.

The chain recombines TRBV12-3 or TRBV12-4 with TRBJ2-1; D may be TRBD2 (7 bases). The CDR3 spans 14 residues. Trimming took 5 bases from V and 8 from J, leaving 16 bases between them. The CDR3 DNA reads TGTGCCAGCAGTGGACTAGGGGGTTTCGATGAGCAGTTCTTC. Translated: CASSGLGGFDEQFF.

The CDR3 nucleotides read TGTGCCAGCAGCCAAGCAGACAGTTGGGAGACCCAGTACTTC. Translation: CASSQADSWETQYF. The chain joins TRBV3-1 to TRBJ2-5, with D perhaps TRBD1 (5 bases). Germline values: CDR1 LGHDT, CDR2 YNNKEL (reference sequence). The CDR3 covers 14 residues. Deletions cut 1 base from V and 5 bases from J, with 11 bases between.

The chain recombines TRBV10-3 with TRBJ2-7, with a weak D call TRBD1 (5 bases). The CDR3 has 14 residues. Germline V gives CDR1 ENHRY, CDR2 SYGVKD. The V end was cut by 0 bases, the J end by 4 bases, with 10 bases between. This chain's CDR3 is CAISESQAHYEQYF. The DNA for the CDR3 is TGTGCCATCAGTGAGTCACAGGCCCATTACGAGCAGTACTTC.

This clonotype was seen a handful of times. This chain joins TRBV28 and TRBJ2-3; no clear D gene. Germline assignment: CDR1 MDHEN and CDR2 SYDVKM. Trimming shortened V by 3 bases and J by 6 bases, and 7 bases separated the two germline ends. The CDR3 extends over 12 amino acids. The CDR3 sequence: CASSLGWDTQYF. In DNA, the CDR3 is TGTGCCAGCAGTTTGGGCTGGGATACGCAGTATTTT.